The 27 T cell receptor beta chains presented below share a single source sample, sequenced in a study of blood T cell repertoires in COVID-19. Generated by immunoSEQ multiplex PCR, the TCRdb table keeps only in-frame clones and is missing some. The data show 60,000 to 90,000 clones, with about 85% seen just once and 9.5% to 13% held by the top ten. The sample was peripheral blood. The receptors derive from a man between 60 and 75 years old with COVID-19, enrolled during active disease.

This chain links TRBV19 with TRBJ2-4, with D perhaps TRBD1 (6 bases). V lost 5 bases and J 0 bases, leaving 17 bases between the germline ends. The germline gives CDR1 LNHDA, CDR2 SQIVND (reference sequence). The CDR3 sequence is 17 residues long. The CDR3 reads CASSWDKGLLAKNIQYF. CDR3 sequence (DNA): TGTGCCAGTAGTTGGGACAAGGGGCTTCTAGCCAAAAACATTCAGTACTTC. The full variable domain, with the rest looked up from reference TRBV19 and TRBJ2-4, is DGGITQSPKYLFRKEGQNVTLSCEQNLNHDAMYWYRQDPGQGLRLIYYSQIVNDFQKGDIAEGYSVSREKKESFPLTVTSAQKNPTAFYLCASSWDKGLLAKNIQYFGAGTRLSVL.

V usage is TRBV5-6 and J usage is TRBJ1-1, with 7 nucleotides matching TRBD1. CDR3 size: 15 residues. V was clipped by 1 base and J by 4 bases; unmatched bases: 7. Per the germline V gene, CDR1 is SGHDT and CDR2 is YYEEEE. The CDR3 DNA follows: TGTGCCAGCAGCTTGATGGAAACAGGGGCCACTGAAGCTTTCTTT. Translating it yields CASSLMETGATEAFF.

This sequence joins TRBV10-1 and TRBJ1-3, with D possibly being TRBD1 (5 bases). Germline-derived CDR1 and CDR2 are WNHNN and SYGVQD (reference sequence). This CDR3 has 13 residues. V dropped 9 bases and J dropped 0 bases, with 9 bases sitting between them. CDR3 protein: CARGLDSGNTIYF. The CDR3 nucleotides read TGCGCCAGGGGACTCGACTCTGGAAACACCATATATTTT.

The gene calls are TRBV7-2 and TRBJ1-6; the match to TRBD1 covers 8 bases. The CDR3 consists of 16 residues. Germline values: CDR1 SGHTA, CDR2 FQGNSA. V gave up 2 bases and J gave up 9 bases; unmatched junction bases: 9. The CDR3, as DNA: TGTGCCAGCAGCTTACTCGGACAGGGAGGGGGTTCACCCCTCCACTTT. Its translation: CASSLLGQGGGSPLHF. The full variable domain, completed using reference TRBV7-2 and TRBJ1-6, is GAGVSQSPSNKVTEKGKDVELRCDPISGHTALYWYRQSLGQGLEFLIYFQGNSAPDKSGLPSDRFSAERTGGSVSTLTIQRTQQEDSAVYLCASSLLGQGGGSPLHFGNGTRLTVT.

In its sample, this clone was seen once. J is TRBJ1-2 and V is TRBV11-2, with 7 bases matching TRBD1. Trimming cost V 2 bases and J 2 bases; bases outside gene matches: 14. This CDR3 comprises 18 residues. Per germline, CDR1 SGHAT and CDR2 FQNNGV. The CDR3 loop reads CASSLNLKGQSFNYGYTF. CDR3 bases: TGTGCCAGCAGCTTAAACCTAAAGGGACAGTCCTTCAACTATGGCTACACCTTC.

This rearrangement joins TRBV3-1 (or the pseudogene TRBV3-2) to TRBJ2-2; TRBD2 agrees at 12 bases. The germline gives CDR1 LGHDT, CDR2 YNNKEL (reference sequence). J was trimmed by 5 bases and V by 7 bases; bases with no gene match: 5. CDR3 size: 15 residues. In DNA, the CDR3 is TGTGCCAGCACCCCTAGCGGGGGGGCTACCGGGGAGCTGTTTTTT. This encodes CASTPSGGATGELFF.

The chain uses TRBV28 and TRBJ1-1; D is unclear. The V and J ends lost 1 base and 8 bases respectively, with 11 bases between them. Germline assignment: CDR1 MDHEN and CDR2 SYDVKM. The CDR3 is 13 residues long. The CDR3 is CASSLYSGGEAFF. CDR3 nucleotide sequence: TGTGCCAGCAGTTTATACTCGGGCGGGGAAGCTTTCTTT.

The rearrangement links TRBV18 to TRBJ1-1, with a weak D call TRBD1 (5 bases). Germline CDR1 KGHSH, CDR2 LQKENI. CDR3 length equals 13 residues. V dropped 6 bases and J dropped 3 bases, with 11 bases sitting between them. The CDR3 protein is CASSSGGDTEAFF. The CDR3, as DNA: TGTGCCAGCTCCTCCGGGGGGGACACTGAAGCTTTCTTT.

This clone was detected a few times. V is TRBV13 and J is TRBJ1-2, with TRBD1 matching over 11 bases. V was clipped by 0 bases and J by 7 bases; unmatched bases: 4. Per germline, CDR1 PRHDT and CDR2 FYEKMQ (reference sequence). The CDR3 totals 15 residues. The CDR3 loop is CASSLGPGQGGGYTF. DNA of the CDR3: TGTGCCAGCAGCTTAGGTCCGGGACAGGGGGGTGGCTACACCTTC.

The chain joins TRBV10-3 to TRBJ1-3; D gene unclear. With 3 bases removed from V and 3 bases from J, the gap between germline ends came to 3 bases. Germline CDR1 is ENHRY and CDR2 is SYGVKD. The CDR3 runs to 12 residues. CDR3 in amino acids: CAISDRGNTIYF. The CDR3 bases are TGTGCCATCAGTGATCGTGGAAACACCATATATTTT.

The rearrangement joins TRBV5-1 to TRBJ2-1, with a weak D call TRBD1 (6 bases). In germline, CDR1 is SGHRS, CDR2 YFSETQ. V was pared by 3 bases and J by 5 bases, with 15 bases between. CDR3 length equals 15 residues. The chain's CDR3 is CASSSPRTADNEQFF. The CDR3 coding sequence is TGCGCCAGCAGCTCACCCCGGACAGCCGACAATGAGCAGTTCTTC.

The chain joins TRBV2 to TRBJ1-1; D gene unclear. This CDR3 has 14 amino acids. Germline CDR1 SNHLY, CDR2 FYNNEI. V lost 1 base and J lost 1, with 7 bases in between. The CDR3 coding sequence is TGTGCCAGCAGTGAAGGCAGAAAGAACACTGAAGCTTTCTTT. Translating gives CASSEGRKNTEAFF.

CDR3 bases: TGTGCCAGCAGTTCGACACAAGAGAACACTGAAGCTTTCTTT. Its translation: CASSSTQENTEAFF. The chain has TRBV6-6 and TRBJ1-1, with D uncertain. The CDR3 covers 14 residues. The V end was cut by 4 bases, the J end by 1 base, with 10 bases between. CDR1 MNHNY and CDR2 SVGAGI come from the germline V gene (reference sequence).

The rearrangement uses TRBV5-1 and TRBJ1-2, with 7 bases identical to TRBD1. CDR1 and CDR2 from the germline V gene are SGHRS and YFSETQ. The CDR3 runs to 13 residues. Germline trimming cut 1 base from V and 5 bases from J; bases unmatched to any gene: 2. In DNA, the CDR3 is TGCGCCAGCAGCTTGACAGGGGAATATGGCTACACCTTC. Protein sequence: CASSLTGEYGYTF. The entire variable domain, with the rest obtained from reference TRBV5-1 and TRBJ1-2, is as follows: KAGVTQTPRYLIKTRGQQVTLSCSPISGHRSVSWYQQTPGQGLQFLFEYFSETQRNKGNFPGRFSGRQFSNSRSEMNVSTLELGDSALYLCASSLTGEYGYTFGSGTRLTVV.

V gene TRBV6-1 combines with J gene TRBJ2-2, with unresolved D. In germline, CDR1 is MNHNS, CDR2 SASEGT. This CDR3 spans 14 amino acids. The germline V and J ends were trimmed by 3 bases and 4 bases, with 9 bases remaining between them. CDR3 DNA: TGTGCCAGCAGTGAGGTCAGATTCACCGGGGAGCTGTTTTTT. As protein: CASSEVRFTGELFF.

This clone has only a few counts. V gene TRBV4-2 combines with J gene TRBJ2-7; D gene ambiguous. CDR1 is LGHNA and CDR2 is YNFKEQ in the germline V gene. CDR3 length: 15 residues. Trimming left V 0 bases short and J 2 bases short, with 11 bases between. The CDR3 sequence is CASSQDRLTAYEQYF. DNA of the CDR3: TGTGCCAGCAGCCAAGACCGCCTAACGGCCTACGAGCAGTACTTC.

Comments on this clone: The sample has other DNA sequences that encode this CDR3 too. The chain employs TRBV6-6 and TRBJ1-2, with a possible D match to TRBD1 (6 bases). Trimming left V 5 bases short and J 2 bases short, with 9 bases between. Germline lookup yields CDR1 MNHNY and CDR2 SVGAGI (reference sequence). This CDR3 contains 13 residues. CDR3 coding DNA: TGTGCCAGCAGTAGGGACATCAACTATGGCTACACCTTC. It yields the protein CASSRDINYGYTF.

This chain connects TRBV19 to TRBJ2-1, with D unresolved. Germline V CDR1 and CDR2: LNHDA, SQIVND (reference sequence). Trimming took off 7 bases at V and 5 bases at J, with 15 bases between the two ends. CDR3 length equals 14 residues. DNA for the CDR3: TGTGCCAGTACCCCATCCCGGGTAAACAATGAGCAGTTCTTC. As protein: CASTPSRVNNEQFF.

The V call is TRBV13, the J call TRBJ2-1, with 11 bases that match TRBD2. The length of the CDR3 is 16 residues. The trim removed 5 bases at V and 9 bases at J, leaving 12 bases unmatched. Germline V lookup: CDR1 PRHDT, CDR2 FYEKMQ (reference sequence). The CDR3 reads CASSTRTSGLRGEQFF. CDR3 DNA: TGTGCCAGCAGCACCCGGACTAGCGGGTTGAGGGGTGAGCAGTTCTTC.

This clone was seen more than once but under ten times. V usage is TRBV6-7 and J usage is TRBJ2-7; tentative D call: TRBD2 (5 bases). TRBV6-7 is an ORF, and what it does is uncertain. With 7 bases removed from V and 7 bases from J, the gap between germline ends came to 8 bases. CDR3 size: 10 residues. The CDR3 loop reads CASKTGEQYF. In DNA form, the CDR3 reads TGTGCCAGCAAAACGGGGGAGCAGTACTTC.

The gene calls are TRBV5-4 and TRBJ1-1; the D is unclear. CDR3 size: 13 residues. Trimming pared 1 base from V and 3 bases from J, leaving 7 bases between. The germline V gene has CDR1 SGHNT and CDR2 YYREEE (reference sequence). The CDR3 region is CASSLLGDTEAFF. The CDR3 DNA follows: TGTGCCAGCAGCTTGCTTGGAGACACTGAAGCTTTCTTT.

This clone came up once. The chain couples TRBV29-1 to TRBJ1-4, with D tentatively TRBD1 (6 bases). Trimming pared 4 bases from V and 5 bases from J, leaving 20 bases between. The CDR3 runs to 16 residues. The germline V gene encodes CDR1 SQVTM and CDR2 ANQGSEA. In DNA, the CDR3 is TGCAGCGTTGTTTCAGGGACATGGGATGGGAATGAAAAACTGTTTTTT. This gives the protein CSVVSGTWDGNEKLFF.

The chain combines TRBV15 with TRBJ1-6; D not resolved. Trimming cost V 6 bases and J 9 bases, with 15 bases left between them. In germline, CDR1 is LNHNV, CDR2 YYDKDF (reference sequence). This CDR3 spans 14 amino acids. CDR3 in DNA: TGTGCCACCAGGGCGGCTGGTGGGAGTTCACCCCTCCACTTT. Translated, it gives CATRAAGGSSPLHF.

V usage is TRBV5-1 and J usage is TRBJ1-3; D might be TRBD1 (5 bases). V dropped 4 bases and J dropped 2 bases, with 16 bases sitting between them. Germline-derived CDR1 and CDR2 are SGHRS and YFSETQ. This CDR3 is built from 16 residues. The CDR3: CASSPEGVITGNTIYF. For the CDR3, the DNA is TGCGCCAGCAGCCCGGAAGGGGTAATAACTGGAAACACCATATATTTT.

The chain combines TRBV30 with TRBJ2-5, with D unresolved. Germline assignment: CDR1 GTSNPN and CDR2 SVGIG (reference sequence). The CDR3 has 12 residues. With 0 bases removed from V and 5 bases from J, the gap between germline ends came to 7 bases. Here the CDR3 DNA reads TGTGCCTGGAGTGTGGTCCGGGAGACCCAGTACTTC. Translated: CAWSVVRETQYF.

The rearrangement joins TRBV10-3 to TRBJ1-5; the match to TRBD1 covers 9 bases. From germline, CDR1 is ENHRY and CDR2 SYGVKD. The CDR3 length is 16 residues. Trimming at V came to 4 bases and at J to 2 bases, leaving 6 bases not matched to a gene. CDR3 nucleotide sequence: TGTGCCATCAGTGGACAGGGGGGGAATGGCAATCAGCCCCAGCATTTT. Protein: CAISGQGGNGNQPQHF.

The chain carries TRBV6-6 and TRBJ1-4, with TRBD1 as a possible D gene (5 bases). V was trimmed by 2 bases and J by 3 bases, leaving 10 bases between them. Germline CDR1 is MNHNY and CDR2 is SVGAGI (reference sequence). This CDR3 is 15 amino acids long. CDR3 sequence: CASSYRGKSNEKLFF. CDR3 DNA: TGTGCCAGCAGTTACAGGGGCAAATCTAATGAAAAACTGTTTTTT.